The 27 T cell receptor beta chains below come from one sample, sequenced in a study of cytomegalovirus exposure and HLA in healthy donors. Researchers ran the PCR with 60 Vbeta and 13 Jbeta primers. Libraries were prepared by immunoSEQ multiplex PCR; TCRdb keeps only in-frame clonotypes and omits some of them. The sample holds about 190,000 clones; around 88% are singletons and the top ten take around 0.34%. What was sequenced was PBMCs. These receptors were taken from a young woman in good health and CMV-seronegative.

The J gene is TRBJ2-3, the V gene TRBV27; D is unclear. V lost 6 bases, J lost 5 bases, and 6 bases lay in between. CDR3 length: 11 amino acids. Germline assignment: CDR1 MNHEY and CDR2 SMNVEV (reference sequence). The CDR3 nucleotides read TGTGCCAGCAGCTTCGGAGATACGCAGTATTTT. It translates to CASSFGDTQYF.

The sample holds one count of this clone. The chain joins TRBV6-6 to TRBJ2-7; D is undetermined. This CDR3 has 14 amino acids. V was pared by 0 bases and J by 3 bases, with 9 bases between. Germline V gene lookup returns CDR1 MNHNY and CDR2 SVGAGI (reference sequence). CDR3 DNA sequence: TGTGCCAGCAGTTACTCGAAACAGAACTACGAGCAGTACTTC. Amino acid sequence: CASSYSKQNYEQYF.

The chain carries TRBV7-6 and TRBJ2-7, with 7 bases fitting TRBD1. This CDR3 is built from 13 residues. Germline trimming cut 3 bases from V and 4 bases from J; bases unmatched to any gene: 3. Germline loops: CDR1 SGHVS, CDR2 FNYEAQ. CDR3 in DNA: TGTGCCAGCAGCTTCGACAGGGAGTACGAGCAGTACTTC. Translation: CASSFDREYEQYF.

The V gene is TRBV19, the J gene TRBJ2-2, with 7 positions matching TRBD2. The J segment lost 5 bases and the V segment lost 7 bases, leaving 13 bases of the junction unmatched. CDR1 and CDR2 (germline): LNHDA, SQIVND (reference sequence). This CDR3 comprises 16 residues. The CDR3 protein is CASMKKEGGPTGELFF. CDR3 DNA: TGTGCCAGTATGAAAAAGGAGGGAGGGCCAACCGGGGAGCTGTTTTTT.

V gene TRBV19 combines with J gene TRBJ1-5; D remains unclear. Trimming took off 5 bases at V and 4 bases at J, with 18 bases between the two ends. The CDR3 runs 16 residues. The germline gives CDR1 LNHDA, CDR2 SQIVND (reference sequence). Here the CDR3 reads CASSVLTGALNQPQHF. The CDR3, as DNA: TGTGCCAGTAGTGTCTTGACGGGAGCTCTAAATCAGCCCCAGCATTTT.

The chain recombines TRBV29-1 with TRBJ2-1; 9 nucleotides match TRBD2. With V trimmed by 4 bases and J by 7 bases, 8 bases remained unmatched. This CDR3 is built from 14 residues. Germline V gene sequence: CDR1 SQVTM, CDR2 ANQGSEA. Here the CDR3 reads CSVVGAGGGNEQFF. CDR3 bases: TGCAGCGTTGTAGGAGCGGGGGGTGGGAATGAGCAGTTCTTC.

The chain has TRBV10-2 and TRBJ2-7, with TRBD2 identical over 9 bases. Germline trimming cut 4 bases from V and 2 bases from J; bases unmatched to any gene: 9. This CDR3 comprises 16 residues. CDR1 is WSHSY and CDR2 is SAAADI in the germline V gene. CDR3 in amino acids: CASSAAPSGMTYEQYF. The CDR3 DNA reads as TGCGCCAGCAGTGCCGCCCCTAGCGGGATGACCTACGAGCAGTACTTC.

The chain joins TRBV7-3 to TRBJ1-6; D gene unclear. From germline, CDR1 is SGHTA and CDR2 FQGTGA. Trimming pared 1 base from V and 5 bases from J, leaving 6 bases between. The CDR3 totals 14 residues. The CDR3 is CASSLNSHNSPLHF. CDR3 bases: TGTGCCAGCAGCTTAAATTCTCATAATTCACCCCTCCACTTT.

The genes are TRBV28 and TRBJ2-5, with 9 bases lining up with TRBD2. V trimming: 3 bases; J trimming: 5 bases; junction bases outside the gene matches: 7. Per germline, CDR1 MDHEN and CDR2 SYDVKM. This CDR3 has 15 residues. CDR3 DNA sequence: TGTGCCAGCAGTTTTCGCCTAGCGGGGTTGGAGACCCAGTACTTC. Amino acids: CASSFRLAGLETQYF.

The gene calls are TRBV7-2 and TRBJ2-5; 13 bases agree with TRBD2. The CDR3 is made up of 18 amino acids. After removal of 0 bases from V and 5 bases from J, the junction contained 9 bases not matched to a gene. Germline CDR1 and CDR2: SGHTA and FQGNSA. In DNA, the CDR3 is TGTGCCAGCAGCTTAGCGCCTACTAGCGGGGGGGCCGGGGAGACCCAGTACTTC. Translated: CASSLAPTSGGAGETQYF.

The chain uses TRBV2 and TRBJ2-7, with 7 bases aligning to TRBD1. Trimming took 7 bases from V and 2 from J; bases not matched to a gene: 8. CDR1 is SNHLY and CDR2 is FYNNEI in the germline V gene. This CDR3 spans 14 amino acids. The CDR3 DNA reads TGTGCCAGCAAAACGACCGGGACAGCCTACGAGCAGTACTTC. Translated, it gives CASKTTGTAYEQYF.

The chain is built from TRBV9 and TRBJ2-1; the D gene is possibly TRBD2 (5 bases). CDR3 length: 12 residues. The V and J ends lost 4 bases and 8 bases respectively, with 10 bases between them. Germline assignment: CDR1 SGDLS and CDR2 YYNGEE. This CDR3 reads CASSPPADEQFF. Here the CDR3 DNA reads TGTGCCAGCAGCCCCCCAGCGGATGAGCAGTTCTTC.

V usage is TRBV30 and J usage is TRBJ2-2; 9 nucleotides align to TRBD2. With 7 bases clipped from V and 1 base from J, the junction kept 4 bases outside the gene matches. The CDR3 is made up of 14 amino acids. Germline values: CDR1 GTSNPN, CDR2 SVGIG (reference sequence). CDR3 nucleotide sequence: TGTGCCTCGACTAGCGGAATGAACACCGGGGAGCTGTTTTTT. This gives the protein CASTSGMNTGELFF.

This chain links TRBV11-2 with TRBJ2-7, with D tentatively TRBD2 (5 bases). Trimming shortened V by 4 bases and J by 5 bases, and 12 bases separated the two germline ends. Germline V gene lookup returns CDR1 SGHAT and CDR2 FQNNGV. The CDR3 length is 13 residues. CDR3 DNA sequence: TGTGCCAGCAGCTCGTGGACTGCAAACGAGCAGTACTTC. Encoded protein: CASSSWTANEQYF.

The J gene is TRBJ1-1, the V gene TRBV20-1; D not resolved. From germline, CDR1 is DFQATT and CDR2 SNEGSKA (reference sequence). V lost 7 bases, J lost 5 bases, and 11 bases lay in between. The CDR3 spans 11 residues. This CDR3 reads CSGTSGTEAFF. In nucleotides, the CDR3 is TGCAGTGGTACGTCGGGGACTGAAGCTTTCTTT.

The chain employs TRBV18 and TRBJ1-1; 10 bases fit TRBD1. The length of the CDR3 is 18 residues. Losses at the gene ends were 2 bases for V and 5 bases for J; bases not matched to a gene: 14. Per the germline V gene, CDR1 is KGHSH and CDR2 is LQKENI. CDR3 sequence reads: CASSPMTGGVGGRTEAFF. The CDR3, as DNA: TGTGCCAGCTCACCAATGACAGGGGGCGTCGGGGGTAGGACTGAAGCTTTCTTT.

V is TRBV5-1 and J is TRBJ2-5; D is unclear. The J call is in doubt because the DNA end fits TRBJ2-7 better. The V gene's germline CDR1 is SGHRS and CDR2 YFSETQ. The CDR3 is made up of 14 amino acids. The CDR3 protein is CASRPRQSSYEQYF. In DNA form, the CDR3 reads TGCGCCAGCAGGCCGAGACAAAGCTCCTACGAGCAGTACTTC.

The J gene is TRBJ2-1, the V gene TRBV6-1; maybe TRBD2 (6 bases). V was clipped by 0 bases and J by 7 bases, with 16 bases between them. Germline lookup yields CDR1 MNHNS and CDR2 SASEGT. The CDR3 length is 16 residues. CDR3 in amino acids: CASSEAPGLPMNEQFF. The CDR3 nucleotides are TGTGCCAGCAGTGAAGCGCCGGGACTGCCAATGAATGAGCAGTTCTTC.

V usage is TRBV28 and J usage is TRBJ2-2; 9 nucleotides match TRBD1. The CDR3 contains 19 residues. CDR1 and CDR2 (germline): MDHEN, SYDVKM. V lost 7 bases and J lost 2; bases outside the gene matches: 17. The DNA of the CDR3 is TGTGCCAGCACCCACCCTAGGTTACGGGGACAGGGTAACACCGGGGAGCTGTTTTTT. Translation: CASTHPRLRGQGNTGELFF. The full variable domain, with the rest looked up from reference TRBV28 and TRBJ2-2, is DVKVTQSSRYLVKRTGEKVFLECVQDMDHENMFWYRQDPGLGLRLIYFSYDVKMKEKGDIPEGYSVSREKKERFSLILESASTNQTSMYLCASTHPRLRGQGNTGELFFGEGSRLTVL.

This clone was observed a single time. The rearrangement uses TRBV10-2 and TRBJ2-7, with a weak D call TRBD2 (6 bases). Germline V gene sequence: CDR1 WSHSY, CDR2 SAAADI. V was pared by 2 bases and J by 3 bases, with 11 bases between. There are 14 residues in the CDR3. CDR3 coding DNA: TGCGCCAGCAGTGAGGGGACTGCCGGCTACGAGCAGTACTTC. This translates into CASSEGTAGYEQYF.

The CDR3 nucleotides read TGTGCCAGCAGCCAGGACAGGAGTCCTGATCAGCCCCAGCATTTT. Encoded protein: CASSQDRSPDQPQHF. The chain employs TRBV4-2 and TRBJ1-5; 7 nucleotides align to TRBD1. V shed 3 bases and J 5 bases; nucleotides not matched to a gene: 7. CDR3 length: 15 residues. Per germline, CDR1 LGHNA and CDR2 YNFKEQ.

This rearrangement joins TRBV6-1 to TRBJ2-7; weak D call: TRBD1 (5 bases). The CDR3 runs 14 residues. Trimming removed 3 bases at V and 4 bases at J, with 13 bases between. The germline V gene encodes CDR1 MNHNS and CDR2 SASEGT. The CDR3 DNA is TGTGCCAGCAGTGATACAGGAAGGTGGTACGAGCAGTACTTC. This gives the protein CASSDTGRWYEQYF.

The chain employs TRBV20-1 and TRBJ1-2; the D gene is possibly TRBD1 (6 bases). V was clipped by 6 bases and J by 4 bases, with 9 bases between them. CDR3 size: 11 residues. Germline V gene data show CDR1 as DFQATT and CDR2 as SNEGSKA (reference sequence). The CDR3 DNA reads as TGCAGTGCCAGGACAGCCTATGGCTACACCTTC. It specifies CSARTAYGYTF.

The rearrangement joins TRBV5-6 to TRBJ2-3, with a weak D call TRBD1 (7 bases). Germline loops: CDR1 SGHDT, CDR2 YYEEEE. Between the trimmed V and J ends, which lost 0 bases and 5 bases, there was a span of 16 bases. The CDR3 is 16 residues long. The CDR3 nucleotides are TGTGCCAGCAGCTTGGCCAGGGGGGCCGGTGGAGATACGCAGTATTTT. Its protein is CASSLARGAGGDTQYF. Full variable domain (rest looked up from reference TRBV5-6 and TRBJ2-3): DAGVTQSPTHLIKTRGQQVTLRCSPKSGHDTVSWYQQALGQGPQFIFQYYEEEERQRGNFPDRFSGHQFPNYSSELNVNALLLGDSALYLCASSLARGAGGDTQYFGPGTRLTVL.

The J gene is TRBJ2-1, the V gene TRBV28, with 9 nucleotides matching TRBD1. The V segment lost 4 bases and the J segment 7 bases; nucleotides outside the gene matches: 8. Germline CDR1 is MDHEN and CDR2 is SYDVKM. The CDR3 has 15 residues. For the CDR3, the DNA is TGTGCCAGCAGTTCCCCGGGACAGGGACTAAATGAGCAGTTCTTC. This sequence encodes CASSSPGQGLNEQFF.

This clone turned up a few times. This chain connects TRBV5-4 to TRBJ2-2; 8 nucleotides agree with TRBD1. The V gene end was trimmed by 4 bases and the J gene end by 7 bases; junction bases not matched to a gene: 9. The CDR3 contains 15 residues. Germline V gene lookup returns CDR1 SGHNT and CDR2 YYREEE (reference sequence). CDR3 DNA: TGTGCCAGCAGCATAGGACAGGGTGTGGACGGGGAGCTGTTTTTT. Its protein is CASSIGQGVDGELFF.

V is TRBV7-9 and J is TRBJ1-4; D is perhaps TRBD1 (5 bases). The CDR3 spans 16 residues. The V end was cut by 4 bases, the J end by 0 bases, with 12 bases between. The germline CDR1 and CDR2 sequences are SEHNR and FQNEAQ (reference sequence). The CDR3 DNA follows: TGTGCCAGCAGCTCCGCGACAGCAGCAACTAATGAAAAACTGTTTTTT. Encoded protein: CASSSATAATNEKLFF.